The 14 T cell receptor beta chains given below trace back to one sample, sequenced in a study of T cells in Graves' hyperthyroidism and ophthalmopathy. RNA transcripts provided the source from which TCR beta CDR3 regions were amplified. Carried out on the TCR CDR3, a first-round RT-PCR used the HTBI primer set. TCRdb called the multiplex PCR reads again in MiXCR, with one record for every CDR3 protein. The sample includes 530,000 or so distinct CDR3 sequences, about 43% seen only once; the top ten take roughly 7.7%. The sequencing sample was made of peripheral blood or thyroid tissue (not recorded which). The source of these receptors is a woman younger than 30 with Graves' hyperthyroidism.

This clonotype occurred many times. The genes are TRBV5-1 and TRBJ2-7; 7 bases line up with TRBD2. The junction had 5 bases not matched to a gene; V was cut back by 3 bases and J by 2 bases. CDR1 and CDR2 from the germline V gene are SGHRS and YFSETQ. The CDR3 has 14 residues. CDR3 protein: CASSSAGRAYEQYF. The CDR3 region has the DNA TGCGCCAGCAGCTCCGCAGGGAGGGCCTACGAGCAGTACTTC.

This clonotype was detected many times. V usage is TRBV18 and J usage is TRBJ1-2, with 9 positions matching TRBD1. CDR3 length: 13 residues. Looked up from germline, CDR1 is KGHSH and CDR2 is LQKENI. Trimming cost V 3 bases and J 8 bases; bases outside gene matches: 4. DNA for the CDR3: TGTGCCAGCTCACCCGGACAGGGGCCGGGCTACACCTTC. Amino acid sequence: CASSPGQGPGYTF.

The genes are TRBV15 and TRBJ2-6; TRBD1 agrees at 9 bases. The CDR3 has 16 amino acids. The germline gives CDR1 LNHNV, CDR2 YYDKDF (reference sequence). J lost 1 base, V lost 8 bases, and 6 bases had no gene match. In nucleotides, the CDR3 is TGTGCCACCCAAGCGGGACAGGGTTCTGGGGCCAACGTCCTGACTTTC. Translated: CATQAGQGSGANVLTF.

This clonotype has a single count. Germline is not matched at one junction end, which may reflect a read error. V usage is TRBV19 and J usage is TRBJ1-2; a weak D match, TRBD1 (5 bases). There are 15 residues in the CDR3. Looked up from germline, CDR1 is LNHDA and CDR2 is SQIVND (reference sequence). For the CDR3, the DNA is TGTGCCAGTAGTATCGTTGGTGGCAGGGTGGGGGATACATACTTC. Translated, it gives CASSIVGGRVGDTYF.

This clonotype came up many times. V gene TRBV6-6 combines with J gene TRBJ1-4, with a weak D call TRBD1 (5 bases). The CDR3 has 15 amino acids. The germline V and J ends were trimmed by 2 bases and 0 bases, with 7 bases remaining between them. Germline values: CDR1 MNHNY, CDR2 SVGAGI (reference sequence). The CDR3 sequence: CASSYETATNEKLFF. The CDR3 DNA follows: TGTGCCAGCAGTTACGAGACAGCAACTAATGAAAAACTGTTTTTT.

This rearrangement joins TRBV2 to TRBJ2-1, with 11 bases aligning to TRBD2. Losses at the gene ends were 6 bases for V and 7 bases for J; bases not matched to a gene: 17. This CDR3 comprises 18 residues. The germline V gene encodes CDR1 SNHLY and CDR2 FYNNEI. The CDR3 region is CASSPLPSSGRKGNEQFF. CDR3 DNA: TGTGCCAGCAGCCCATTACCGTCTAGCGGGAGGAAGGGGAATGAGCAGTTCTTC.

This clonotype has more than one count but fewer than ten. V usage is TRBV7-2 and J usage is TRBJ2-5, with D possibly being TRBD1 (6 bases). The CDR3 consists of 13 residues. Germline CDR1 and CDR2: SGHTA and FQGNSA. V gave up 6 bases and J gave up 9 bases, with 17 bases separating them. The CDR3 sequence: CASSQQGRRPQYF. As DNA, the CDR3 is TGTGCCAGCAGTCAACAGGGAAGGCGGCCCCAGTACTTC. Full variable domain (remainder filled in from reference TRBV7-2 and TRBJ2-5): GAGVSQSPSNKVTEKGKDVELRCDPISGHTALYWYRQSLGQGLEFLIYFQGNSAPDKSGLPSDRFSAERTGGSVSTLTIQRTQQEDSAVYLCASSQQGRRPQYFGPGTRLLVL.

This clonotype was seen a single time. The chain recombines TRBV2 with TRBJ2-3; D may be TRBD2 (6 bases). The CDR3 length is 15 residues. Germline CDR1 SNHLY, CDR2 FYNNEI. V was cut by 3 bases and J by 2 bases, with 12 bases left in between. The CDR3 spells CASSEASAYTDTQYF. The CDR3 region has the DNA TGTGCCAGCAGTGAGGCTAGCGCATACACAGATACGCAGTATTTT.

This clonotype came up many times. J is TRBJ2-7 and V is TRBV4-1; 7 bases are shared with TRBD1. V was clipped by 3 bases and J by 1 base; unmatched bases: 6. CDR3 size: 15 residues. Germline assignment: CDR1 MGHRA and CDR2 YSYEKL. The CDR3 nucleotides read TGCGCCAGCAGCCAGACCGCCAGGGGGTCCTACGAGCAGTACTTC. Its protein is CASSQTARGSYEQYF.

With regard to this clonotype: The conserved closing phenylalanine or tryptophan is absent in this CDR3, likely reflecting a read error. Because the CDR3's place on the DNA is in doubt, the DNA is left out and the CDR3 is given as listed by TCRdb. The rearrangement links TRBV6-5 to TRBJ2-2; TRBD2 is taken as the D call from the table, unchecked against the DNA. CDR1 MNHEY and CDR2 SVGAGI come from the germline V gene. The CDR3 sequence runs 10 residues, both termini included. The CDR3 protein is CASSSTPGLA.

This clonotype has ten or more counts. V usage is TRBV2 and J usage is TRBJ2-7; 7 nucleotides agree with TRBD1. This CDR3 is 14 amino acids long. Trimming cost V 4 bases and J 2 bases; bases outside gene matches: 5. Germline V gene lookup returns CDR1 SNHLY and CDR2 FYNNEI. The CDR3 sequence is CASSGQGSTYEQYF. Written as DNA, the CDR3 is TGTGCCAGCAGTGGACAGGGTTCAACCTACGAGCAGTACTTC.

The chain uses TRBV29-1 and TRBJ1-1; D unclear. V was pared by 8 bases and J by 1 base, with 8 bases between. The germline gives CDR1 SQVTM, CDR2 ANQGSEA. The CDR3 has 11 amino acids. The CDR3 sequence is CSSAGNTEAFF. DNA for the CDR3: TGCAGCTCAGCAGGGAACACTGAAGCTTTCTTT.

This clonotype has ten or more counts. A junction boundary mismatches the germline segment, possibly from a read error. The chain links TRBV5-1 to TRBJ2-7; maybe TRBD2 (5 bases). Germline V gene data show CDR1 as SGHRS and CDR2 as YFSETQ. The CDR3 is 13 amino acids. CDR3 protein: CASSLRGRYEQYF. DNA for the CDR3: TGTGCCAGCAGCTTGAGAGGGCGGTACGAGCAGTACTTC.

The CDR3: CASSLSSRQGASYEQYF. The CDR3 nucleotides are TGTGCCAGCAGTTTATCGAGTCGGCAGGGGGCGTCCTACGAGCAGTACTTC. The chain uses TRBV27 and TRBJ2-7, with TRBD1 identical over 8 bases. V lost 0 bases, J lost 1 base, and 8 bases stayed unmatched. Per germline, CDR1 MNHEY and CDR2 SMNVEV (reference sequence). There are 17 residues in the CDR3.